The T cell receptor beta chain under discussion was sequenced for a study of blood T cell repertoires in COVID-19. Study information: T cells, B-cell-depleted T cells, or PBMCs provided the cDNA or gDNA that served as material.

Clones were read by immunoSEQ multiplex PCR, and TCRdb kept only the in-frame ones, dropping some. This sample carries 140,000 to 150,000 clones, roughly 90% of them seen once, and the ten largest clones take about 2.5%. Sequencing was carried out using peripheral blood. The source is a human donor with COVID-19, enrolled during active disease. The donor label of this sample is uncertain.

CDR3 sequence (DNA): TGTGCCAGCAGTTCTACACGGAGCTCTGGAAACACCATATATTTT. Protein sequence: CASSSTRSSGNTIYF. V and J are TRBV27 and TRBJ1-3; D uncertain. Per the germline V gene, CDR1 is MNHEY and CDR2 is SMNVEV (reference sequence). Trimming took 4 bases from V and 0 from J, leaving 10 bases between them. The CDR3 totals 15 residues.